Following are 13 T cell receptor beta chains from one sample sequenced in a study of blood T cell repertoires in COVID-19. Assay: immunoSEQ multiplex PCR; the TCRdb copy retains only in-frame clones and omits some. The profile shows about 57,000 clones, 80% to 95% of them singletons. The specimen was peripheral blood. These receptors were taken from a man aged 55 to 70 with acute or convalescent COVID-19.

The chain has TRBV6-6 and TRBJ1-4; TRBD1 is a possible D gene (5 bases). V dropped 9 bases and J dropped 0 bases, with 14 bases sitting between them. CDR3 length: 15 amino acids. Germline loops: CDR1 MNHNY, CDR2 SVGAGI (reference sequence). In DNA, the CDR3 is TGTGCCAGTCAGCAGCAGGGCGCAACTAATGAAAAACTGTTTTTT. It encodes CASQQQGATNEKLFF.

This clone was found once. This sequence joins TRBV7-9 and TRBJ1-5, with 7 positions matching TRBD1. V lost 5 bases to trimming and J lost 3 bases; unmatched junction nucleotides: 10. Germline lookup yields CDR1 SEHNR and CDR2 FQNEAQ (reference sequence). This CDR3 contains 16 residues. The CDR3 spells CASSTQRGTANQPQHF. CDR3 DNA sequence: TGTGCCAGCAGCACCCAAAGGGGGACAGCCAATCAGCCCCAGCATTTT.

The V gene is TRBV12-3 or TRBV12-4, the J gene TRBJ1-4; no firm D call. The CDR3 length is 10 residues. Trimming pared 9 bases from V and 7 bases from J, leaving 6 bases between. The CDR3 DNA reads as TGTGCCAGTTCCGGTGAAAAACTGTTTTTT. Translating it yields CASSGEKLFF.

V and J are TRBV30 and TRBJ2-3; D uncertain. V gave up 4 bases and J gave up 2 bases, with 7 bases separating them. Germline V lookup: CDR1 GTSNPN, CDR2 SVGIG (reference sequence). The CDR3 has 12 residues. In nucleotides, the CDR3 is TGTGCCTGGAATGCAGTCACAGATACGCAGTATTTT. Translation: CAWNAVTDTQYF.

The chain is built from TRBV19 and TRBJ2-2, with D perhaps matching TRBD1 (6 bases). Trimming removed 9 bases at V and 2 bases at J, with 13 bases between. Germline loops: CDR1 LNHDA, CDR2 SQIVND (reference sequence). The CDR3 totals 14 residues. The CDR3 sequence is CASRDTFNTGELFF. CDR3 DNA sequence: TGTGCCAGCCGGGACACCTTTAACACCGGGGAGCTGTTTTTT. The complete variable domain, with remaining parts taken from reference TRBV19 and TRBJ2-2, reads DGGITQSPKYLFRKEGQNVTLSCEQNLNHDAMYWYRQDPGQGLRLIYYSQIVNDFQKGDIAEGYSVSREKKESFPLTVTSAQKNPTAFYLCASRDTFNTGELFFGEGSRLTVL.

The V gene is TRBV15, the J gene TRBJ2-5, with D possibly TRBD2 on 5 matching bases. V was clipped by 0 bases and J by 5 bases, with 16 bases between them. The germline V gene has CDR1 LNHNV and CDR2 YYDKDF (reference sequence). This CDR3 has 16 amino acids. CDR3 loop: CATSRDRASPGETQYF. CDR3 sequence (DNA): TGTGCCACCAGCAGAGATCGGGCTAGCCCTGGGGAGACCCAGTACTTC.

The V call is TRBV4-3, the J call TRBJ1-1; D perhaps matches TRBD1 (5 bases). Germline CDR1 reads LGHNA; CDR2 reads YSLEER. Trimming took off 0 bases at V and 1 base at J, with 15 bases between the two ends. The CDR3 spans 17 residues. The CDR3 reads CASSQDLGASQNTEAFF. The CDR3 DNA reads TGCGCCAGCAGCCAAGATCTTGGGGCCAGCCAGAACACTGAAGCTTTCTTT.

With regard to this clone: The junction does not match germline at one end; this may be a read error. The chain carries TRBV5-1 and TRBJ1-5; no clear D. CDR1 is SGHRS and CDR2 is YFSETQ in the germline V gene. The CDR3 is 14 residues long. CDR3 bases: TGCGCCAGCAGCTTAGGAGAGAGCAATCAGTCCCAGCATTTT. Its protein product is CASSLGESNQSQHF. The whole variable domain, remainder taken from reference TRBV5-1 and TRBJ1-5, is KAGVTQTPRYLIKTRGQQVTLSCSPISGHRSVSWYQQTPGQGLQFLFEYFSETQRNKGNFPGRFSGRQFSNSRSEMNVSTLELGDSALYLCASSLGESNQSQHFGDGTRLSIL.

V usage is TRBV27 and J usage is TRBJ1-5; D might be TRBD1 (6 bases). V gave up 4 bases and J gave up 4 bases, with 17 bases separating them. The CDR3 covers 16 residues. CDR1 is MNHEY and CDR2 is SMNVEV in the germline V gene (reference sequence). The CDR3 region is CASSSRSGTQNQPQHF. As DNA, the CDR3 is TGTGCCAGCAGTTCCCGATCCGGGACACAAAATCAGCCCCAGCATTTT.

The genes are TRBV27 and TRBJ1-4; maybe TRBD1 (6 bases). Trimming left V 6 bases short and J 8 bases short, with 19 bases between. CDR3 length: 15 residues. In germline, CDR1 is MNHEY, CDR2 SMNVEV (reference sequence). The CDR3 sequence: CASRLTGLAEEKLFF. DNA of the CDR3: TGTGCCAGCAGACTTACAGGGTTGGCGGAAGAAAAACTGTTTTTT. Full variable domain (missing parts from reference TRBV27 and TRBJ1-4): EAQVTQNPRYLITVTGKKLTVTCSQNMNHEYMSWYRQDPGLGLRQIYYSMNVEVTDKGDVPEGYKVSRKEKRNFPLILESPSPNQTSLYFCASRLTGLAEEKLFFGSGTQLSVL.

The chain employs TRBV6-4 and TRBJ2-3; 7 nucleotides agree with TRBD1. Germline V CDR1 and CDR2: MRHNA, SNTAGT. The CDR3 is made up of 15 amino acids. With V trimmed by 3 bases and J by 4 bases, 7 bases remained unmatched. This CDR3 is CASSESWDSADTQYF. CDR3 in DNA: TGTGCCAGCAGTGAATCTTGGGACAGCGCAGATACGCAGTATTTT.

The chain carries TRBV9 and TRBJ1-2, with TRBD1 matching 7 bases. Germline lookup yields CDR1 SGDLS and CDR2 YYNGEE. The CDR3 runs to 14 residues. Unmatched junction bases numbered 11, after V lost 4 bases and J lost 8 bases. CDR3 bases: TGTGCCAGCAGCCCCCGCGGAGGGGGCAAGGGCTACACCTTC. Its protein product is CASSPRGGGKGYTF. Combining the CDR3 with reference TRBV9 and TRBJ1-2 gives the whole variable domain DSGVTQTPKHLITATGQRVTLRCSPRSGDLSVYWYQQSLDQGLQFLIQYYNGEERAKGNILERFSAQQFPDLHSELNLSSLELGDSALYFCASSPRGGGKGYTFGSGTRLTVV.

The genes are TRBV19 and TRBJ2-1, with TRBD2 matching 11 bases. There are 17 residues in the CDR3. Germline V gene sequence: CDR1 LNHDA, CDR2 SQIVND (reference sequence). V was pared by 2 bases and J by 6 bases, with 9 bases of the junction left unmatched. DNA of the CDR3: TGTGCCAGTAGTATACAGGGGCTAGCGGGAGGAGGCAATGAGCAGTTCTTC. As protein: CASSIQGLAGGGNEQFF.